This T cell receptor beta chain was identified during a study of T cell repertoires in cytomegalovirus infection. Study context: Selection of CMV epitopes for the study included recently identified HLA-C-restricted and well-studied HLA-B-restricted ones. TCR beta signatures that were public indicated CMV infection and matching HLA type. Study observations and caveats: Cumulative frequency of public TCR beta families picked out carriers of CMV plus the relevant HLA.

TCRdb re-analysed the reads in MiXCR, keeping a single row per CDR3 protein. The sample has approximately 340,000 distinct CDR3 sequences, roughly 28% seen once. V lost 8 bases and J 4 bases, leaving 12 bases between the germline ends. This CDR3 region has 13 residues. The V gene's germline CDR1 is LNHDA and CDR2 SQIVND (reference sequence). This clonotype was found a few times. Its antigen remains unknown. The material was cultured PBMCs, obtained from culture after CMV antigen stimulation. The TCR was taken from a human donor in good health (CMV status not recorded). Some clones in this sample may be carry-over from other donors' samples. The chain has TRBV19 and TRBJ2-1, with D unclear. The CDR3 DNA sequence: TGTGCCAGTTCCAGAGGCCGGTACAATGAGCAGTTCTTC. Its translation is CASSRGRYNEQFF.